The clone carrying this T cell receptor beta chain was seen a single time. The record originates from a study of control samples from healthy donors and cancer patients. Method: immunoSEQ multiplex PCR; TCRdb's copy keeps in-frame clones and lacks some. There are about 180,000 clones in the sample; 90% occur only once, and approximately 1.5% lies in the top ten. V was clipped by 5 bases and J by 5 bases, with 9 bases between them. The CDR3 is 12 residues long. The rearrangement uses TRBV12-3 or TRBV12-4 and TRBJ2-5; D is possibly TRBD2 (6 bases). This clonotype originated in a woman aged 50 to 65 in good health. The material sequenced was blood. Written as DNA, the CDR3 is TGTGCCAGCAGTGGGGGAGGCGAGACCCAGTACTTC. Its protein is CASSGGGETQYF.